These 32 T cell receptor beta chains originate from one sample sequenced in a study of cytomegalovirus exposure and HLA in healthy donors. 13 Jbeta primers and 60 Vbeta primers were used for the PCR. Assay used: immunoSEQ multiplex PCR; TCRdb lists only in-frame clones, some missing. The data contain 110,000 to 150,000 clones, 80% to 90% of them singletons. Specimen: PBMCs. These receptors were taken from a woman in her forties in good health and CMV-seropositive.

This clone appeared a few times. The V call is TRBV6-6, the J call TRBJ1-2; 9 bases are a match to TRBD1. The V gene end was trimmed by 5 bases and the J gene end by 0 bases; junction bases not matched to a gene: 7. The CDR3 is 16 amino acids. Germline-derived CDR1 and CDR2 are MNHNY and SVGAGI (reference sequence). In nucleotides, the CDR3 is TGTGCCAGCAGTAATCCGGGACAGGGAACTAACTATGGCTACACCTTC. It is translated as CASSNPGQGTNYGYTF.

The gene calls are TRBV19 and TRBJ1-2; no clear D gene. Germline V CDR1 and CDR2: LNHDA, SQIVND (reference sequence). This CDR3 has 13 residues. The V end was cut by 4 bases, the J end by 4 bases, with 10 bases between. The CDR3 region has the DNA TGTGCCAGTAGTACCGATGGGCGCTATGGCTACACCTTC. Translating gives CASSTDGRYGYTF.

The chain recombines TRBV11-3 with TRBJ1-1; D gene unclear. The CDR3 totals 13 residues. Trimming took off 3 bases at V and 2 bases at J, with 7 bases between the two ends. Germline V gives CDR1 SGHNT, CDR2 YENEEA. DNA for the CDR3: TGTGCCAGCAGCTTCGACTCAAACACTGAAGCTTTCTTT. It codes for CASSFDSNTEAFF.

V gene TRBV9 combines with J gene TRBJ2-3; 11 bases are shared with TRBD2. The CDR3 length is 16 residues. Germline CDR1 and CDR2: SGDLS and YYNGEE. The ends lost 4 bases at V and 2 bases at J; junction bases unmatched: 6. The CDR3 loop reads CASSSLAGGLTDTQYF. The CDR3 DNA reads as TGTGCCAGCAGCTCCCTAGCGGGGGGACTCACAGATACGCAGTATTTT.

The chain carries TRBV6-4 and TRBJ2-3; a possible D gene is TRBD2 (5 bases). The germline CDR1 and CDR2 sequences are MRHNA and SNTAGT. V lost 4 bases, J lost 2 bases, and 13 bases lay in between. The CDR3 has 15 amino acids. The CDR3 protein is CASSVASSNTDTQYF. DNA of the CDR3: TGTGCCAGCAGTGTGGCTAGCAGCAACACAGATACGCAGTATTTT.

The chain joins TRBV29-1 to TRBJ2-2, with 7 bases fitting TRBD1. V dropped 6 bases and J dropped 3; count of bases not matched to a gene: 4. CDR3 size: 13 residues. Germline-derived CDR1 and CDR2 are SQVTM and ANQGSEA. The CDR3 sequence is CSVTGTYTGELFF. In nucleotides, the CDR3 is TGCAGCGTGACAGGGACCTACACCGGGGAGCTGTTTTTT.

V gene TRBV2 combines with J gene TRBJ1-2; TRBD1 is a possible D gene (5 bases). Trimming removed 2 bases at V and 1 base at J, with 11 bases between. The CDR3 is made up of 15 amino acids. CDR1 is SNHLY and CDR2 is FYNNEI in the germline V gene. CDR3 region: CASSEQGTGNYGYTF. The CDR3 DNA is TGTGCCAGCAGTGAACAGGGAACGGGTAACTATGGCTACACCTTC.

J is TRBJ1-3 and V is TRBV15, with TRBD1 matching 7 bases. CDR3 length: 17 amino acids. With 4 bases clipped from V and 4 bases from J, the junction kept 13 bases outside the gene matches. Germline V lookup: CDR1 LNHNV, CDR2 YYDKDF (reference sequence). In nucleotides, the CDR3 is TGTGCCACCAGCACAAAACTCGACAGGGCTAGGGGAAACACCATATATTTT. Translation: CATSTKLDRARGNTIYF.

This chain joins TRBV19 and TRBJ1-2; 9 nucleotides agree with TRBD1. The CDR3 runs 18 residues. Looked up from germline, CDR1 is LNHDA and CDR2 is SQIVND (reference sequence). The V gene end was trimmed by 5 bases and the J gene end by 8 bases; junction bases not matched to a gene: 21. The CDR3 protein is CASSDPGTGLILVRGYTF. The CDR3 nucleotides read TGTGCCAGTAGTGACCCCGGGACAGGGTTGATTTTGGTGCGGGGCTACACCTTC. The full variable domain, with the rest looked up from reference TRBV19 and TRBJ1-2, is DGGITQSPKYLFRKEGQNVTLSCEQNLNHDAMYWYRQDPGQGLRLIYYSQIVNDFQKGDIAEGYSVSREKKESFPLTVTSAQKNPTAFYLCASSDPGTGLILVRGYTFGSGTRLTVV.

V is TRBV5-1 and J is TRBJ2-1, with a possible D match to TRBD2 (6 bases). In germline, CDR1 is SGHRS, CDR2 YFSETQ. Trimming took off 0 bases at V and 8 bases at J, with 18 bases between the two ends. The CDR3 consists of 16 residues. The CDR3 sequence: CASSLGTSPLGDEQFF. CDR3 sequence (DNA): TGCGCCAGCAGCTTGGGAACTAGCCCTCTCGGGGATGAGCAGTTCTTC. The full variable domain, with the rest looked up from reference TRBV5-1 and TRBJ2-1, is KAGVTQTPRYLIKTRGQQVTLSCSPISGHRSVSWYQQTPGQGLQFLFEYFSETQRNKGNFPGRFSGRQFSNSRSEMNVSTLELGDSALYLCASSLGTSPLGDEQFFGPGTRLTVL.

The CDR3 loop reads CASSPGLAGDEQYF. The CDR3 DNA reads TGTGCCAGCTCACCGGGACTAGCGGGAGACGAGCAGTACTTC. This chain connects TRBV18 to TRBJ2-7; 14 bases match TRBD2. Germline values: CDR1 KGHSH, CDR2 LQKENI. The CDR3 length is 14 residues. Trimming at V came to 3 bases and at J to 5 bases, leaving 0 bases not matched to a gene.

The V gene is TRBV10-2, the J gene TRBJ2-1, with a tentative D call TRBD2 (6 bases). This CDR3 contains 13 residues. Per the germline V gene, CDR1 is WSHSY and CDR2 is SAAADI. Trimming removed 11 bases at V and 0 bases at J, with 11 bases between. In nucleotides, the CDR3 is TGCGCCGGGGAGCGGGCCTCCTACAATGAGCAGTTCTTC. Translated, it gives CAGERASYNEQFF.

The rearrangement joins TRBV6-6 to TRBJ2-1, with 8 bases fitting TRBD2. This CDR3 has 12 residues. Unmatched junction bases numbered 4, after V lost 7 bases and J lost 8 bases. CDR1 MNHNY and CDR2 SVGAGI come from the germline V gene (reference sequence). CDR3 sequence: CASKTGGDEQFF. CDR3 in DNA: TGTGCCAGCAAAACGGGAGGGGATGAGCAGTTCTTC.

The V call is TRBV27, the J call TRBJ2-5, with D maybe TRBD2 (5 bases). The tail of the sequence fits TRBJ2-7 better, so the J call may be wrong. The CDR3 length is 16 residues. Germline V lookup: CDR1 MNHEY, CDR2 SMNVEV (reference sequence). CDR3 sequence (DNA): TGTGCCAGCACCCCCCTGGAGGAATCCAGCTCCTACGAGCAGTACTTC. Protein sequence: CASTPLEESSSYEQYF.

The chain combines TRBV28 with TRBJ1-5; TRBD1 aligns across 9 bases. The J segment lost 6 bases and the V segment lost 6 bases, leaving 6 bases of the junction unmatched. The CDR3 loop spans 14 amino acids. The germline V gene encodes CDR1 MDHEN and CDR2 SYDVKM. In DNA form, the CDR3 reads TGTGCCAGCAGGCCTACAGGGGGCGGTCAGCCCCAGCATTTT. Protein: CASRPTGGGQPQHF. Looking up the rest from reference TRBV28 and TRBJ1-5 gives the full variable domain: DVKVTQSSRYLVKRTGEKVFLECVQDMDHENMFWYRQDPGLGLRLIYFSYDVKMKEKGDIPEGYSVSREKKERFSLILESASTNQTSMYLCASRPTGGGQPQHFGDGTRLSIL.

This clone was observed a few times. This chain uses TRBV9 with TRBJ1-1; 8 positions agree with TRBD1. This CDR3 spans 15 amino acids. The V segment lost 0 bases and the J segment 4 bases; nucleotides outside the gene matches: 5. From germline, CDR1 is SGDLS and CDR2 YYNGEE. CDR3 protein: CASSVVGTGGTEAFF. CDR3 coding DNA: TGTGCCAGCAGCGTAGTCGGGACAGGCGGCACTGAAGCTTTCTTT.

This clone was found a few times. V is TRBV6-4 and J is TRBJ2-3; 10 bases map to TRBD1. CDR3 length: 14 amino acids. The trim removed 6 bases at V and 4 bases at J, leaving 4 bases unmatched. The germline CDR1 and CDR2 sequences are MRHNA and SNTAGT. CDR3 amino acids: CASSQTGGADTQYF. CDR3 DNA: TGTGCCAGCAGCCAGACAGGGGGCGCAGATACGCAGTATTTT.

The genes are TRBV10-1 and TRBJ1-5; no firm D call. Germline-derived CDR1 and CDR2 are WNHNN and SYGVQD (reference sequence). The CDR3 has 14 residues. V dropped 6 bases and J dropped 9 bases, with 18 bases sitting between them. CDR3 sequence reads: CASSDETELGPQHF. CDR3 DNA: TGCGCCAGCAGCGATGAGACGGAGTTAGGGCCCCAGCATTTT.

V usage is TRBV29-1 and J usage is TRBJ2-5, with D possibly matching TRBD2 (6 bases). The CDR3 extends over 12 amino acids. Germline assignment: CDR1 SQVTM and CDR2 ANQGSEA. CDR3 coding DNA: TGCAGAACCCGGGACTTCACAGGGACCCAGTACTTC. Translation gives CRTRDFTGTQYF.

V gene TRBV5-4 combines with J gene TRBJ2-1; 12 bases fit TRBD1. The germline V gene has CDR1 SGHNT and CDR2 YYREEE (reference sequence). The CDR3 consists of 14 residues. The V segment lost 6 bases and the J segment 10 bases; nucleotides outside the gene matches: 8. The chain's CDR3 is CASNPGQGAREQFF. CDR3 coding DNA: TGTGCCAGCAACCCGGGACAGGGGGCTCGAGAGCAGTTCTTC.

This chain uses TRBV7-8 with TRBJ2-4; no clear D gene. The CDR3 extends over 12 amino acids. V shed 1 base and J shed 8 bases, with 6 bases lying between them. CDR1 and CDR2 (germline): SGHVS, FQNEAQ. The CDR3 bases are TGTGCCAGCAGCTTAGATGGAGACATTCAGTACTTC. It encodes CASSLDGDIQYF.

CDR3 amino acids: CASTVSGIGNEQFF. The CDR3 coding sequence is TGTGCCAGCACCGTTAGCGGGATCGGCAATGAGCAGTTCTTC. The V and J genes are TRBV7-2 and TRBJ2-1, with TRBD2 matching over 8 bases. Germline CDR1 is SGHTA and CDR2 is FQGNSA. This CDR3 comprises 14 residues. After removal of 7 bases from V and 6 bases from J, the junction contained 8 bases not matched to a gene.

This clone was seen more than once but under ten times. The chain links TRBV4-1 to TRBJ1-4; possible D gene TRBD1, 5 bases. Germline V lookup: CDR1 MGHRA, CDR2 YSYEKL. The germline V and J ends were trimmed by 6 bases and 8 bases, with 13 bases remaining between them. The CDR3 runs 13 residues. The CDR3 sequence: CASSPRQWEKLFF. The CDR3 DNA is TGCGCCAGCAGTCCCAGACAGTGGGAAAAACTGTTTTTT.

This chain connects TRBV6-4 to TRBJ2-2; 7 bases line up with TRBD2. V was clipped by 4 bases and J by 2 bases; unmatched bases: 4. CDR3 size: 15 residues. From germline, CDR1 is MRHNA and CDR2 SNTAGT. The CDR3 sequence is CASSALAFNTGELFF. Here the CDR3 DNA reads TGTGCCAGCAGTGCACTAGCGTTCAACACCGGGGAGCTGTTTTTT.

CDR3 sequence (DNA): TGCAGTGCTAGAGACGGGCAGCCCCAGCATTTT. Protein product: CSARDGQPQHF. J is TRBJ1-5 and V is TRBV20-1; D not certain. The germline V gene encodes CDR1 DFQATT and CDR2 SNEGSKA (reference sequence). The CDR3 spans 11 residues. Between the trimmed V and J ends, which lost 0 bases and 7 bases, there was a span of 4 bases.

This clone has just one count. The genes are TRBV7-8 and TRBJ1-2; TRBD1 aligns across 7 bases. The germline V gene encodes CDR1 SGHVS and CDR2 FQNEAQ. Unmatched junction bases numbered 17, after V lost 5 bases and J lost 5 bases. The CDR3 totals 17 residues. CDR3 region: CASSRNPDREIPYGYTF. The DNA of the CDR3 is TGTGCCAGCAGCCGAAACCCCGACAGGGAAATTCCTTATGGCTACACCTTC.

J is TRBJ2-3 and V is TRBV11-2; D not resolved. V was clipped by 2 bases and J by 3 bases, with 15 bases between them. This CDR3 region has 16 residues. CDR1 is SGHAT, CDR2 FQNNGV, per germline. In DNA form, the CDR3 reads TGTGCCAGCAGCTTAATCGATACCCTAGGAACAGATACGCAGTATTTT. It translates to CASSLIDTLGTDTQYF.

J is TRBJ1-3 and V is TRBV19; unclear D gene. The CDR3 totals 16 residues. CDR1 is LNHDA, CDR2 SQIVND, per germline (reference sequence). Trimming took 3 bases from V and 0 from J, leaving 12 bases between them. The CDR3, as DNA: TGTGCCAGTAGTATCAACGGTATGAGCTCTGGAAACACCATATATTTT. As protein: CASSINGMSSGNTIYF.

In its sample, this clone was seen a few times. This rearrangement joins TRBV10-3 to TRBJ1-5; 7 bases fit TRBD1. Germline V lookup: CDR1 ENHRY, CDR2 SYGVKD. V dropped 4 bases and J dropped 0; count of bases not matched to a gene: 3. This CDR3 region has 15 residues. The CDR3, as DNA: TGTGCCATCAGTGCGGGGGACAGTAGCAATCAGCCCCAGCATTTT. This translates into CAISAGDSSNQPQHF.

The chain uses TRBV5-3 and TRBJ1-6; 9 nucleotides align to TRBD1. TRBV5-3 is marked as an open reading frame, function uncertain. The CDR3 is 16 residues long. V dropped 4 bases and J dropped 7; count of bases not matched to a gene: 9. The CDR3, as DNA: TGTGCCAGAAGCAGGCTTAAGGACAGGGGAAATTCACCCCTCCACTTT. It specifies CARSRLKDRGNSPLHF.

This clone was detected a few times. V usage is TRBV7-9 and J usage is TRBJ1-2; 10 bases fit TRBD1. The germline gives CDR1 SEHNR, CDR2 FQNEAQ (reference sequence). The V gene end was trimmed by 3 bases and the J gene end by 6 bases; junction bases not matched to a gene: 1. This CDR3 is 13 amino acids long. CDR3 amino acids: CASSFGQGDGYTF. The CDR3 DNA follows: TGTGCCAGCAGCTTCGGACAGGGGGATGGCTACACCTTC.

Note on this clone: Within the sample, other DNA sequences also encode this same CDR3. The V call is TRBV7-9, the J call TRBJ1-2, with 8 bases identical to TRBD1. Trimming removed 5 bases from V and 5 bases from J; junction bases left unmatched: 4. From germline, CDR1 is SEHNR and CDR2 FQNEAQ (reference sequence). This CDR3 has 13 residues. The CDR3 is CASSPGQEYGYTF. Here the CDR3 DNA reads TGTGCCAGCAGCCCGGGACAGGAGTATGGCTACACCTTC.